The source of this TCR beta chain is a study of T cells in Graves' hyperthyroidism and ophthalmopathy. Broader study findings: Among thyroid clonotypes expanded above 0.001, most also appeared in blood. The model's output predicted ophthalmopathy at a median of roughly 6.9 months prior to onset.

Between the trimmed V and J ends, which lost 5 bases and 1 base, there was a span of 9 bases. CDR3 size: 13 residues. Germline CDR1 and CDR2: LNHDA and SQIVND (reference sequence). To note about this clonotype: Its target is unknown.

Researchers amplified the TCR beta CDR3 regions from RNA transcripts. First-round RT-PCR of the TCR CDR3 relied on the HTBI primer set. TCRdb called the multiplex PCR reads again in MiXCR, with one record for every CDR3 protein. The data contain approximately 430,000 distinct CDR3 sequences, less than 20% of them singletons. This receptor was taken from a woman aged 18-29 years with Graves' hyperthyroidism. Sequenced material: blood. This chain links TRBV19 with TRBJ2-7; no clear D gene. The CDR3 DNA reads as TGTGCCAGTAGTTACGGACCGTCCTACGAGCAGTACTTC. Amino acids: CASSYGPSYEQYF.